Reported below is one T cell receptor (beta chain). Its antigen remains undetermined. The record has no base qualities; no much larger clone is one base away. The entry originates in a study of untreated major depressive disorder (dated by TCRdb to about 2018). At the level of the whole study: In this cross-sectional case-control comparison, antidepressant-free major depressive disorder patients and individually matched non-depressed controls were compared on T cell phenotype and TCR repertoire. The sequencing was a follow-up to the differences in Vbeta 5.1, Vbeta 11 and Vbeta 22 usage that flow cytometry had picked up across the whole cohort.

Summary of the overall study and its limitations: In the sequencing data, TRBV25-01 and TRBV02-01 usage matched the flow-cytometry pattern but was not statistically significant. For the sequencing comparisons, planned one-tailed tests were run on just three Vbeta families that had been chosen in advance. Higher TRBV05-01 (Vbeta 5.1) usage among CD4+ T cells of depressed patients compared with controls was confirmed by sequencing, with p = 0.040 in a one-tailed test. Strict matching and exclusion criteria produced a comparatively small study sample, limiting generalizability of findings. In every sequenced subject, the top five TRBV05-01 clones were all identified as private clones.

The Qiagen DNeasy Blood and Tissue Kit was used to extract total genomic DNA from the purified CD4+ T cells. The TCRbeta CDR3 region, defined according to IMGT, was amplified and sequenced using immunoSEQ immunosequencing protocols. The authors processed their data as follows. Raw sequence data were preprocessed by the immunoSEQ service for PCR and sequencing error correction. The sequence data were imported into the immunoSEQ Analyzer and were further analyzed using VDJtools v1.0.7. The paired Wilcoxon signed-rank test was used to test for differences between patients and controls. In TCRdb, the immuneACCESS table is reduced to in-frame sequences with V and J assigned. These tables do not hold every clone; where another copy was compared, an unresolved V gene accounts for under half, and the others remain unexplained. Clonal size and the V and J genes are those of that table, whereas D and trimming came from the DNA. Within this sample are around 20,000 clones, with nearly 90% of them counted one time only. The ten most abundant clones make up approximately 0.47% of the sample.

Every depressed patient was matched in pairs with a non-depressed control on sex, age, current smoking status and body mass index. European descent was reported for all participants. Controls had no current or lifetime mood disorder and scored 5 or less on the Quick Inventory of Depressive Symptoms-Self Report. All participants were excluded for major medical conditions, Axis I/II comorbidities, regular medication or illicit drug use, or drinking over 100 g alcohol weekly. Approximately 30 ml of peripheral blood was collected into EDTA tubes from each participant. Thawed PBMCs underwent magnetic negative selection with the BD IMag Human CD4 T Lymphocyte Enrichment Set to purify CD4+ T cells. Flow cytometry confirmed that the CD4+ enrichment method typically gave roughly 95% purity. A subgroup of five case-control pairs, selected blind to chemokine receptor expression and flow-cytometric repertoire skewing results, was subjected to TCRbeta sequencing. All blood samples were collected in the morning at 8:00 a.m., and PBMCs were isolated by Ficoll-Hypaque gradient centrifugation. PBMCs were cryopreserved by gradual cooling to -80 degrees C and were kept in liquid nitrogen until assay.

The germline V gene supplies CDR1 MGHRA and CDR2 YSYEKL. Taken from cysteine to phenylalanine, the CDR3 has 14 residues. The retained sequence is limited to the CDR3, 42 bases, with the frame set at the first base. The germline V and J ends show losses of 4 bases and 7 bases respectively, and no gene match explains 7 bases of the junction. The sequence joins TRBV4-1 to TRBJ1-2; 9 central nucleotides agree with TRBD1. Sequenced material: CD4+ T cells from PBMCs. The receptor comes from a woman in her thirties or forties in good health. The DNA sequence is as follows: TGCGCCAGCAGCCTTCGGACAGGGGAGTCTGGCTACACCTTC. This gives the protein CASSLRTGESGYTF.